Here is one TCR beta chain with its context. In its sample, this clone was seen a few times. Its specific antigen is unknown. Per-base qualities were not stored, and no clone one base away is much larger. This entry comes from a study of beta chain features in type 1 diabetes (dated by TCRdb to the late 2010s). Regarding the complete study: Mean age, gender distribution, total cell number and subset yield did not differ between patients and healthy donors. A total of roughly 98,000,000 sorted cells were examined across all samples, and RNA yield correlated strongly with the number of cells per subset. The study compared TCRB repertoires of sorted circulating CD4+ T cell subsets between recently diagnosed type 1 diabetes patients and matched healthy donors. Regulatory and stem cell-like memory subsets were obtained from only 8 patients and roughly eight healthy donors, while naive and central memory subsets were obtained from all 30 or so donors. Study-wide findings and limitations: Shorter templates might be favored by PCR, yet because patient and control samples were amplified and corrected together, any such skew would affect both groups equally. HLA sub-analyses involved small numbers of individuals, so any influence of HLA type on TCRB rearrangement remained unresolved. Fewer insertions and more nucleotide deletions at VDJ recombination sites were observed in patients with type 1 diabetes, implying thymic rearrangement abnormalities. In all four CD4+ subsets, TCRB CDR3 length was moderately but significantly shorter in type 1 diabetes patients. Because cDNA was sequenced instead of genomic DNA, activated cells with high expression could be over-represented, although the groups did not differ in activation or CD3 levels. Naive, central memory and regulatory TCRB repertoires appeared to be more similar among patients than among healthy donors.

From each donor, a single peripheral blood sample of about 120 mL on average was drawn into heparinised tubes. Using a panel that included CD45RO, CCR7, CD25, CD127, CD95 and CD27, naive, central memory, regulatory and stem cell-like memory CD4+ T cells were sorted on a BD FACSAria II. Purity was above 98% for every sorted population. PBMCs were isolated right away by Lymphoprep density gradient centrifugation and were stained directly, without culture. Samples were stained and sorted in pairs, with one healthy donor and one patient per experiment, so that batch effects were minimized. The entire isolated RNA was reverse transcribed using the High Capacity cDNA Reverse Transcription Kit, and thus expressed TCRB transcripts were sequenced. Naive, central memory and regulatory T cell samples underwent deep immunoSEQ sequencing, averaging about 3.57 million total reads per sample. After sorted cells were lysed in RLT buffer, RNA was extracted with DNase-treated RNeasy Micro or Mini kits, with the choice depending on cell number. Each cell subset was processed on its own to prevent cross-contamination, while patient and healthy donor samples were processed together. The immunoSEQ multiplex PCR was used to amplify TCRB sequences from cDNA, yielding 87-bp fragments that span the CDR3 region. Sequencing of the amplicons was performed on the Illumina HiSeq platform. Under the source paper's analysis protocol: Synthetic template baselines were used to correct PCR bias computationally, reads within Hamming distance 2 were collapsed together, and singletons that could not be merged were discarded. Reads were aligned to IMGT to assign V, D and J genes, CDR3 length, and insertions or deletions at six rearrangement sites. Within each subset, clonotype counts were normalized to the number of sorted cells before true diversity and Gini coefficients were calculated with the tcR R package. The overlap coefficient, calculated on TCRB nucleotide sequences, was used to measure repertoire sharing. In its TCRdb copy, this immuneACCESS table keeps in-frame sequences only and misses some clones. Where compared with another copy, unresolved V genes explain less than half of these, and the others have no known cause. V and J calls and clone size are given by that table; D and trimming were obtained from the DNA. This sample is represented by about 320,000 clones; approximately 15% of them were singletons. About 6.7% of the sample is taken by the ten largest.

At the junction V is shortened by 3 bases and J by 9 bases, with 12 bases in between. The CDR3 covers 14 residues, taking in both the cysteine and the phenylalanine. Here the CDR3 DNA is all that survives: 42 bases in frame from base 1. CDR1 is given as ENHRY and CDR2 as SYGVKD, both from the germline V gene. Sequences were obtained from central memory CD4+ T cells from blood. This clonotype was sampled from a young man in good health. The receptor chain draws on TRBV10-3 and TRBJ1-6; the D gene lacks a confident call. The DNA reads as follows: TGTGCCATCAGTGATAGGAGGGATGGTTCACCCCTCCACTTT. It specifies CAISDRRDGSPLHF.